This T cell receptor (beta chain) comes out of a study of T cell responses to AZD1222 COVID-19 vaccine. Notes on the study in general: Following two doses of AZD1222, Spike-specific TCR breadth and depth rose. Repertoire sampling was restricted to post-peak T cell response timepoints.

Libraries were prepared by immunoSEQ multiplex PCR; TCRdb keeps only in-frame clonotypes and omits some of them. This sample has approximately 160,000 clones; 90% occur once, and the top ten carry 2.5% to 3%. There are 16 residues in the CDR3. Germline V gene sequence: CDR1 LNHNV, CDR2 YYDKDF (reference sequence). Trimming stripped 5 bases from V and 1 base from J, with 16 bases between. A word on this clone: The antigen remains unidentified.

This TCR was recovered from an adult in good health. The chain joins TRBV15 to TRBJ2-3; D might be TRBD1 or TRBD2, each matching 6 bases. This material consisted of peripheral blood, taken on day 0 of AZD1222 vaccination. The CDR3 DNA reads TGTGCCACCAGCGCTCGGGGGCGGGGCGGCACAGATACGCAGTATTTT. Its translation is CATSARGRGGTDTQYF.